The 9 T cell receptor beta chains reported below all come from one sample, sequenced in a study of T cell changes during pregnancy in multiple sclerosis (dated by TCRdb to between 2018 and 2020). Libraries were prepared through the immunoSEQ multiplex PCR assay. Here the immuneACCESS table is served through TCRdb, limited to in-frame sequences with V and J called. Missing clones are a known gap in these copies; in checked studies unresolved V genes cover under half, and the rest lacks a known reason. The sample table records roughly 24,000 clones; just over 85% of these occur just once. In total, the top ten clones hold more than 7.5% of the sample. Material: CD8+ T cells from peripheral blood mononuclear cells, obtained in the first trimester of pregnancy. These TCRs come from a female donor in good health, enrolled as a control in a pregnancy study.

The chain has TRBV28 and TRBJ2-1, with D possibly matching TRBD2 (6 bases). Germline CDR1 reads MDHEN; CDR2 reads SYDVKM. The CDR3 is 14 residues long. V was trimmed by 8 bases and J by 7 bases, leaving 18 bases between them. The CDR3 loop reads CASHSGLAGNEQFF. CDR3 DNA sequence: TGTGCCAGCCACTCTGGCTTGGCGGGGAATGAGCAGTTCTTC. The full variable domain, its missing parts supplied by reference TRBV28 and TRBJ2-1, is DVKVTQSSRYLVKRTGEKVFLECVQDMDHENMFWYRQDPGLGLRLIYFSYDVKMKEKGDIPEGYSVSREKKERFSLILESASTNQTSMYLCASHSGLAGNEQFFGPGTRLTVL.

This chain connects TRBV13 to TRBJ2-1, with D possibly TRBD1 on 7 matching bases. The CDR3 is made up of 16 amino acids. CDR1 is PRHDT, CDR2 FYEKMQ, per germline (reference sequence). Trimming stripped 6 bases from V and 4 bases from J, with 19 bases between. CDR3 bases: TGTGCCAGCAGTTCAACGGCAGGGGGGTCATACAATGAGCAGTTCTTC. It is translated as CASSSTAGGSYNEQFF.

This chain uses TRBV5-1 with TRBJ2-5; tentative D call: TRBD2 (6 bases). Trimming removed 3 bases from V and 5 bases from J, with 11 bases in between. The CDR3 extends over 13 amino acids. CDR1 and CDR2 (germline): SGHRS, YFSETQ. The CDR3 region is CASSSVRDETQYF. The CDR3 DNA reads TGCGCCAGCAGCTCCGTGCGGGATGAGACCCAGTACTTC.

The gene calls are TRBV12-1 and TRBJ1-5. TRBV12-1 is deemed a pseudogene. This CDR3 spans 18 amino acids. The CDR3 nucleotides are TGTGCCAGCAGCTTTGAGCGGGGGCGGGGGCCTAGCAATCAGCCCCAGCATTTT. Translation gives CASSFERGRGPSNQPQHF.

The chain joins TRBV4-2 to TRBJ1-1; a possible D gene is TRBD1 (5 bases). V was pared by 0 bases and J by 7 bases, with 12 bases between. Germline lookup yields CDR1 LGHNA and CDR2 YNFKEQ. CDR3 length: 14 amino acids. CDR3 residues: CASSQEGGGNEAFF. In DNA, the CDR3 is TGTGCCAGCAGCCAAGAGGGCGGGGGGAATGAAGCTTTCTTT.

The V gene is TRBV15, the J gene TRBJ1-6; 9 positions agree with TRBD1. The CDR3 runs 17 residues. Germline CDR1 reads LNHNV; CDR2 reads YYDKDF (reference sequence). J lost 9 bases, V lost 7 bases, and 16 bases had no gene match. For the CDR3, the DNA is TGTGCCACCATGTCCGGGACAAACAGGGGGCCGGGTTCACCCCTCCACTTT. Residues: CATMSGTNRGPGSPLHF.

DNA of the CDR3: TGTGCCAGCAGCGATGGGACAGGGGGTAGCAATCAGCCCCAGCATTTT. Residues: CASSDGTGGSNQPQHF. The chain couples TRBV7-8 to TRBJ1-5, with 11 bases fitting TRBD1. The CDR3 spans 16 residues. CDR1 SGHVS and CDR2 FQNEAQ come from the germline V gene. Unmatched junction bases numbered 3, after V lost 5 bases and J lost 0 bases.

V and J are TRBV6-5 and TRBJ2-7; 12 bases match TRBD1. V lost 6 bases, J lost 7 bases, and 7 bases stayed unmatched. This CDR3 has 14 residues. Per germline, CDR1 MNHEY and CDR2 SVGAGI. CDR3 residues: CASRLGQGATEQYF. The CDR3 bases are TGTGCCAGCAGGCTGGGACAGGGGGCGACTGAGCAGTACTTC.

The chain combines TRBV7-9 with TRBJ1-6; TRBD1 might be the D (5 bases). CDR3 size: 14 residues. V was shortened by 6 bases and J by 8 bases, with 14 bases between the two germline ends. Per the germline V gene, CDR1 is SEHNR and CDR2 is FQNEAQ (reference sequence). The CDR3 coding sequence is TGTGCCAGCAGAGGGGCAGAAAAACATTCACCCCTCCACTTT. This encodes CASRGAEKHSPLHF.